The T cell receptor (beta chain) described here comes from a study of T cells after yellow fever vaccination (dated by TCRdb to about 2019). Concerning the study at large: Libraries from fractions with low cell numbers were prepared with the SMART-Seq v4 Ultra Low Input RNA kit. To track T-cell clones before and after primary and booster YFV17D yellow fever vaccination, bulk TCR alpha and beta repertoires were sequenced longitudinally. Two healthy male donors, one aged 18 to 29 and one aged 30 to 40 years, made up the cohort. Bulk PBMC replicates and cell subsets were isolated from blood drawn at multiple timepoints before and after both primary and secondary immunization. Here is what the overall study found, with its caveats: After the booster, most of the clones that had expanded following primary vaccination were detected again (96% of CD4 and around 88% of CD8), which suggests that memory was broadly maintained. Because the study included only two donors, the extent to which the findings can be generalized is limited. Computational filtering was needed because FACS-sorted repertoires could contain abundant contaminating clonotypes from the bulk population. The secondary T-cell response was weaker than the primary response but faster, peaking on day 5 instead of day 15. A small share of clonotypes was detected in both CD4 and CD8 compartments, with the overlap likely arising from convergent recombination.

Points on this clonotype: It has no known antigen specificity. The final CDR3 position lacks the conserved phenylalanine or tryptophan, pointing to a likely read error. The DNA is left out, because the CDR3 cannot be placed on it with certainty; the CDR3 is given as TCRdb lists it.

The intended sense of this specimen's treatment or condition label: live attenuated yellow fever vaccine strain. At every blood-draw timepoint, two biological replicates of bulk PBMCs were collected. PBMCs were isolated from peripheral blood using a standard Ficoll-Paque protocol. TriZol was used to extract RNA from bulk PBMCs, CD4 and CD8 fractions, and dextramer-positive and dextramer-negative fractions. The CDR3 is 11 amino acids long, termini counted. From the germline V gene (reference sequence), CDR1 is LNHNV and CDR2 is YYDKDF. TCR cDNA was synthesized by 5'RACE template switching, which introduced a universal primer site and unique molecular identifiers. cDNA synthesis was primed from both the TCR alpha and TCR beta constant segments. Libraries were amplified in two PCR steps, with sample barcodes and sequencing adapters added in the second step. Sequencing of libraries was performed on Illumina HiSeq 2500 (2x100 bp) or NovaSeq (2x150 bp). In the authors' own workflow: MIGEC was used to demultiplex reads and collapse the reads into UMI consensus sequences, and MiXCR was used for V(D)J alignment. Clonotypes responding to the vaccine were identified with edgeR on replicate PBMC samples, with the criteria of FDR below 0.01 and a log2 fold change above 5 up to day 15. CD4 or CD8 identity was assigned to each bulk clonotype according to whether the clonotype was present at higher abundance in the sequenced CD4 repertoire or the sequenced CD8 repertoire. TCRdb handled the public reads itself, with Q25 trimming in fastp and clone calling in MiXCR, and kept productive beta chains. Rows with one shared CDR3 protein collapse into an entry with the most common genes and DNA. The V and J calls, along with clone size, are taken from TCRdb and not from the paper's own processing. The sample yields hundreds of thousands of distinct CDR3 sequences; 8% to 10% were counted once. The top ten clones comprise about a sixth of the sample.

This receptor was obtained from a man aged 18 to 29 who received the YFV17D yellow fever vaccine. This sequence uses TRBV15 and TRBJ2-7; the listed D gene, TRBD1, was not tested against the DNA. The material sequenced was PBMCs, taken on the day of the first yellow fever vaccination. The CDR3 protein is CATSRDSSGGI.